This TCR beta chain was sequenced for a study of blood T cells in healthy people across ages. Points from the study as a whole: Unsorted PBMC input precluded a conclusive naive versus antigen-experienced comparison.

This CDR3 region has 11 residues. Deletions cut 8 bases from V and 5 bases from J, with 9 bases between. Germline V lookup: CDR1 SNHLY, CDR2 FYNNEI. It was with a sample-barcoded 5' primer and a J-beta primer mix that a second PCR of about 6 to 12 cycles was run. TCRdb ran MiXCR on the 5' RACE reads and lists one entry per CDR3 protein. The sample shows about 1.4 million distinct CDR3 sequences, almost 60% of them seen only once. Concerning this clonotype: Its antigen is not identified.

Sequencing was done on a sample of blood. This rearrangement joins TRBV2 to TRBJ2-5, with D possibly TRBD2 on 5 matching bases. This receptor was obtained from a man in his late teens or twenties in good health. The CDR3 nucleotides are TGTGCCAGCGGGCGGGTGGAGACCCAGTACTTC. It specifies CASGRVETQYF.